Following are 15 T cell receptor beta chains from one sample sequenced in a study of regulatory T cells in long-lasting Graves disease. The time point: newly diagnosed GD, antithyroid drugs for less than 3 months. PBMC-extracted RNA yielded the TCR library. The authors built TCR beta libraries using iRepertoire HTBI primers and Arm-PCR of CDR3 regions. TCRdb re-derived calls from the multiplex PCR reads in MiXCR, one entry per CDR3 protein. The sample holds roughly 610,000 distinct CDR3 sequences, 16% seen once. In addition, the sample was reused for a study of T cells in Graves' hyperthyroidism and ophthalmopathy.

Specimen: peripheral blood mononuclear cells (PBMCs), collected at new diagnosis, from a patient treated with antithyroid drugs. The receptors stem from a woman aged 25-40 years with Graves disease.

This clonotype was detected a few times. The rearrangement uses TRBV24-1 and TRBJ1-2; 9 positions agree with TRBD1. The germline V gene encodes CDR1 KGHDR and CDR2 SFDVKD. V shed 3 bases, J shed 5 bases, and the junction held 6 bases outside the gene matches. There are 15 residues in the CDR3. The CDR3 sequence: CATSDPGTGRYGYTF. The CDR3 nucleotides are TGTGCCACCAGTGATCCCGGGACAGGGCGGTATGGCTACACCTTC.

This clonotype occurred many times. This rearrangement joins TRBV28 to TRBJ1-2; D ambiguous. This CDR3 has 12 residues. Trimming removed 3 bases at V and 7 bases at J, with 9 bases between. Germline values: CDR1 MDHEN, CDR2 SYDVKM. The CDR3 DNA is TGTGCCAGCAGTTTCCAGCTCGGTGGCTACACCTTC. It codes for CASSFQLGGYTF.

The rearrangement joins TRBV27 to TRBJ1-3, with D possibly matching TRBD1 (5 bases). The germline V and J ends were trimmed by 2 bases and 2 bases, with 10 bases remaining between them. The CDR3 has 15 residues. Looked up from germline, CDR1 is MNHEY and CDR2 is SMNVEV (reference sequence). The CDR3 spells CASSLDGGPGNTIYF. The CDR3 DNA follows: TGTGCCAGCAGTTTAGACGGGGGACCTGGAAACACCATATATTTT.

This clonotype was seen a few times. The chain is built from TRBV20-1 and TRBJ2-1; D unclear. The CDR3 is 17 residues long. Germline V gene sequence: CDR1 DFQATT, CDR2 SNEGSKA (reference sequence). Trimming stripped 4 bases from V and 0 bases from J, with 19 bases between. The CDR3 here is CSATKIAYLVSYNEQFF. The CDR3 region has the DNA TGCAGTGCTACGAAAATAGCCTACCTTGTCTCCTACAATGAGCAGTTCTTC.

Only a few counts were recorded for this clonotype. V gene TRBV3-1 combines with J gene TRBJ1-5; D gene ambiguous. The CDR3 has 11 amino acids. The ends were cut back, 2 bases at V and 7 bases at J, with 3 bases in the middle. Germline V gives CDR1 LGHDT, CDR2 YNNKEL (reference sequence). The CDR3 nucleotides are TGTGCCAGCAGCCAAATGCAGCCCCAGCATTTT. It encodes CASSQMQPQHF.

This chain links TRBV4-1 with TRBJ2-2; D not certain. The germline V gene has CDR1 MGHRA and CDR2 YSYEKL. V lost 0 bases to trimming and J lost 5 bases, with 19 bases between them. CDR3 length: 18 amino acids. The CDR3 reads CASSQEGTRFGWTGELFF. Here the CDR3 DNA reads TGCGCCAGCAGCCAAGAGGGAACGAGGTTCGGTTGGACCGGGGAGCTGTTTTTT.

This chain joins TRBV7-8 and TRBJ2-2, with no clear D. CDR3 length: 15 amino acids. V gave up 8 bases and J gave up 2 bases, with 15 bases separating them. Germline assignment: CDR1 SGHVS and CDR2 FQNEAQ. The CDR3 nucleotides are TGTGCCAGCTCCACTACTGGGCTAAACACCGGGGAGCTGTTTTTT. Amino acids: CASSTTGLNTGELFF.

This clonotype was recorded at least ten times. The genes are TRBV27 and TRBJ1-2; 8 nucleotides line up with TRBD1. CDR3 size: 14 residues. Germline CDR1 MNHEY, CDR2 SMNVEV (reference sequence). J was trimmed by 2 bases and V by 8 bases; bases with no gene match: 7. The CDR3 sequence is CASSPGGLNYGYTF. CDR3 coding DNA: TGTGCCAGCTCACCAGGGGGCTTAAACTATGGCTACACCTTC.

This chain uses TRBV19 with TRBJ2-1; possible D gene TRBD2, 6 bases. Trimming cost V 4 bases and J 7 bases, with 17 bases left between them. This CDR3 has 15 amino acids. Germline values: CDR1 LNHDA, CDR2 SQIVND (reference sequence). The CDR3 DNA reads as TGTGCCAGTAGTAAAGAGGGAGGCACGGGGAATGAGCAGTTCTTC. Protein product: CASSKEGGTGNEQFF.

This clonotype was seen repeatedly, ten times or more. V gene TRBV11-2 combines with J gene TRBJ1-1; tentatively, D is TRBD1 (5 bases). CDR1 SGHAT and CDR2 FQNNGV come from the germline V gene. The CDR3 loop spans 14 amino acids. V lost 1 base and J 6 bases, leaving 12 bases between the germline ends. The CDR3: CASSLAGARAEAFF. DNA of the CDR3: TGTGCCAGCAGCTTAGCCGGGGCCCGGGCTGAAGCTTTCTTT.

This clonotype was found once. The chain couples TRBV28 to TRBJ2-7; 10 bases line up with TRBD2. This CDR3 contains 14 residues. V shed 0 bases and J 5 bases; nucleotides not matched to a gene: 1. The germline gives CDR1 MDHEN, CDR2 SYDVKM. CDR3 residues: CASSLWLAGDEQYF. The CDR3 coding sequence is TGTGCCAGCAGTTTATGGCTAGCGGGGGACGAGCAGTACTTC.

This clonotype has ten or more counts. The genes are TRBV9 and TRBJ1-1, with unresolved D. V was clipped by 0 bases and J by 2 bases, with 2 bases between them. The CDR3 is 12 amino acids. Per the germline V gene, CDR1 is SGDLS and CDR2 is YYNGEE. CDR3 sequence reads: CASSVDNTEAFF. The CDR3, as DNA: TGTGCCAGCAGCGTAGACAACACTGAAGCTTTCTTT.

The V and J genes are TRBV30 and TRBJ2-1; D is undetermined. V dropped 5 bases and J dropped 6 bases, with 5 bases sitting between them. Germline CDR1 GTSNPN, CDR2 SVGIG (reference sequence). The length of the CDR3 is 10 residues. CDR3 amino acids: CAWPCNEQFF. CDR3 coding DNA: TGTGCCTGGCCCTGCAATGAGCAGTTCTTC. Using reference TRBV30 and TRBJ2-1 for the parts outside the CDR3, the full variable domain is SQTIHQWPATLVQPVGSPLSLECTVEGTSNPNLYWYRQAAGRGLQLLFYSVGIGQISSEVPQNLSASRPQDRQFILSSKKLLLSDSGFYLCAWPCNEQFFGPGTRLTVL.

The V call is TRBV19, the J call TRBJ2-6, with D possibly matching TRBD1 (6 bases). The germline CDR1 and CDR2 sequences are LNHDA and SQIVND (reference sequence). Trimming took off 9 bases at V and 0 bases at J, with 15 bases between the two ends. The CDR3 contains 16 residues. The CDR3 bases are TGTGCCAGCAACCCGGGACACCACTCTGGGGCCAACGTCCTGACTTTC. Translating gives CASNPGHHSGANVLTF.

The rearrangement joins TRBV10-3 to TRBJ2-7; D may be TRBD1 (5 bases). The germline gives CDR1 ENHRY, CDR2 SYGVKD. The CDR3 consists of 16 residues. The V and J ends lost 3 bases and 1 base respectively, with 16 bases between them. CDR3 residues: CAISDPAGKTSYEQYF. The CDR3 DNA is TGTGCCATCAGTGACCCGGCAGGGAAGACGTCCTACGAGCAGTACTTC.